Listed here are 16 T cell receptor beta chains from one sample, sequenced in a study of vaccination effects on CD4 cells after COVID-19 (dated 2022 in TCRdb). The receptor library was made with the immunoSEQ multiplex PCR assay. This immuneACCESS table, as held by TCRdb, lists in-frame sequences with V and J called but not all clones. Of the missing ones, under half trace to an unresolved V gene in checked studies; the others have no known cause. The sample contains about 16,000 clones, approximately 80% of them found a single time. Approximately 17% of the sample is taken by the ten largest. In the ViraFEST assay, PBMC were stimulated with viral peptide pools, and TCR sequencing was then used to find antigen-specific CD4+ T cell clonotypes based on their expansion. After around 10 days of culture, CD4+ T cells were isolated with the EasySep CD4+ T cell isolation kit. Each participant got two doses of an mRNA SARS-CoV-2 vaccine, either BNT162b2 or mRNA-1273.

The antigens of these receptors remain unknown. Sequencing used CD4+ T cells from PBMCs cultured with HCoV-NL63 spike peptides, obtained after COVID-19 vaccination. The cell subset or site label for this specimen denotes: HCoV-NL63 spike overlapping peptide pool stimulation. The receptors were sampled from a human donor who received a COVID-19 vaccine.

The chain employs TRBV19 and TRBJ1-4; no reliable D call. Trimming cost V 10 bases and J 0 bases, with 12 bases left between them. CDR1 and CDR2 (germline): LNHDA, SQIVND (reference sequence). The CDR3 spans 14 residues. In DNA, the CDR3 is TGTGCCACCACACTAACCCCAACTAATGAAAAACTGTTTTTT. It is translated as CATTLTPTNEKLFF.

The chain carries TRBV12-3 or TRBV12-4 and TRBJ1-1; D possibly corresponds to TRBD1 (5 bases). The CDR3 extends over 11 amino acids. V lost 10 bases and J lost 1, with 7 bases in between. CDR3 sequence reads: CATTGNTEAFF. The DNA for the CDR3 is TGTGCCACCACAGGGAACACTGAAGCTTTCTTT.

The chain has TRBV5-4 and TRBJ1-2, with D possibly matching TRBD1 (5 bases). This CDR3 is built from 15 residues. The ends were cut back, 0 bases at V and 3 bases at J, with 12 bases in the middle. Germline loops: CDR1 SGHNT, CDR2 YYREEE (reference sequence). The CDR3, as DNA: TGTGCCAGCAGCTTGGCAGGGCTGGGTCACTATGGCTACACCTTC. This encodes CASSLAGLGHYGYTF.

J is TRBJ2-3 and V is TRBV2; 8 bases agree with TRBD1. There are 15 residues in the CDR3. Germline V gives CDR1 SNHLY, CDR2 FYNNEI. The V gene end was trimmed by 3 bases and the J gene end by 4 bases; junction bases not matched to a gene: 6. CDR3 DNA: TGTGCCAGCAGTGACGGGACAGGTGGGTCAGATACGCAGTATTTT. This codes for CASSDGTGGSDTQYF.

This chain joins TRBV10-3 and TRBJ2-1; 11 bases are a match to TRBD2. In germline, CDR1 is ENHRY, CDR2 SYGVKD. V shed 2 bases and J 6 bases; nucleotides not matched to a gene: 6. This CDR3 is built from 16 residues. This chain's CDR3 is CAISEQTSGIGNEQFF. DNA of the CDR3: TGTGCCATCAGTGAGCAGACTAGCGGGATCGGCAATGAGCAGTTCTTC.

CDR3 nucleotides: TGCGCCAGCAGCTTCTTCCCTCCCTCGTTTCAAGGCGACTACTCCTACGAGCAGTACTTC. This codes for CASSFFPPSFQGDYSYEQYF. The V call is TRBV5-1, the J call TRBJ2-7; perhaps TRBD2 as D (5 bases). Germline V gene sequence: CDR1 SGHRS, CDR2 YFSETQ. The CDR3 totals 20 residues. V lost 2 bases and J 0 bases, leaving 27 bases between the germline ends.

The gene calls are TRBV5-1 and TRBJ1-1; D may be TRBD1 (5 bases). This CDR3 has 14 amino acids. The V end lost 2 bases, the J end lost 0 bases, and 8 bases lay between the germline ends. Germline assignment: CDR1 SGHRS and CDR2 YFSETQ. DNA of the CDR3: TGCGCCAGCAGCTTTACAGGCTTGAACACTGAAGCTTTCTTT. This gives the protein CASSFTGLNTEAFF.

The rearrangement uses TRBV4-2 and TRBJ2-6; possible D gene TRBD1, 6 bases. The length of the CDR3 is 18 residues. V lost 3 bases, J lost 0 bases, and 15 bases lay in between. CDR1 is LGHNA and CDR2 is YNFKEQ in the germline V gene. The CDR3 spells CASSHYWTDSSGANVLTF. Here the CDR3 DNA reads TGTGCCAGCAGCCATTATTGGACAGATTCCTCTGGGGCCAACGTCCTGACTTTC.

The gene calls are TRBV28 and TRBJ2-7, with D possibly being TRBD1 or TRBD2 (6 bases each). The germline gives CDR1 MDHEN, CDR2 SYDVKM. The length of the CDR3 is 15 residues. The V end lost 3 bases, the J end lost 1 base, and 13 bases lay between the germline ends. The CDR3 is CASSLGGVNSYEQYF. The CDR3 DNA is TGTGCCAGCAGTTTGGGGGGCGTCAATTCCTACGAGCAGTACTTC. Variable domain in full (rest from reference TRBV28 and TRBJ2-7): DVKVTQSSRYLVKRTGEKVFLECVQDMDHENMFWYRQDPGLGLRLIYFSYDVKMKEKGDIPEGYSVSREKKERFSLILESASTNQTSMYLCASSLGGVNSYEQYFGPGTRLTVT.

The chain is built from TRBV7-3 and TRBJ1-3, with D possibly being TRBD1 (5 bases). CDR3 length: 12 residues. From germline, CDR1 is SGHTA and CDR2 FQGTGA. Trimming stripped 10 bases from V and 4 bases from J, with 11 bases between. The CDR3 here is CAKPTAGNTIYF. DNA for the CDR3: TGTGCCAAACCGACAGCGGGAAACACCATATATTTT.

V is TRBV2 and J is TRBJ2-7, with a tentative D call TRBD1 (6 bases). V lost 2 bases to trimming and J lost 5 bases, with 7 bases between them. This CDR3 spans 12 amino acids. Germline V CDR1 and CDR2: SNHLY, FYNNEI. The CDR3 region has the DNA TGTGCCAGCAGTGAACAGGGGAACGAGCAGTACTTC. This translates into CASSEQGNEQYF.

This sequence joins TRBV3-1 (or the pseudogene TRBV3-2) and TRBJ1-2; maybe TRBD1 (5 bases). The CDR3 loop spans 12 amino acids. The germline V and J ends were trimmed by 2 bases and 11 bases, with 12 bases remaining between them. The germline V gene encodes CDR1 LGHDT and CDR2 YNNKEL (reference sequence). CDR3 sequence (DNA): TGTGCCAGCAGCCAATGGCAGGGTGGGTACACCTTC. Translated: CASSQWQGGYTF.

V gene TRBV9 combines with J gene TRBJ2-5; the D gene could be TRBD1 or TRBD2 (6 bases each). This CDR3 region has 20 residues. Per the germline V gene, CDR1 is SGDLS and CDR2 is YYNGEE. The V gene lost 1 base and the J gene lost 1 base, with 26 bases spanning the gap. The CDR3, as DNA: TGTGCCAGCAGCGTATTGGGTCCTAGGGGGGCCGGTAATAGCCAAGAGACCCAGTACTTC. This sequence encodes CASSVLGPRGAGNSQETQYF.

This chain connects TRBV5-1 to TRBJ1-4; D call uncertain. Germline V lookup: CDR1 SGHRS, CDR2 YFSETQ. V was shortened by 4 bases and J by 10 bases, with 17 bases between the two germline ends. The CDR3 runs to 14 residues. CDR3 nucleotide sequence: TGCGCCAGCAGCGTACGCCCTGCGGAGGGAAAACTGTTTTTT. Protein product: CASSVRPAEGKLFF.

The CDR3 loop is CASSPAGELFF. The CDR3 DNA reads as TGTGCCAGCAGCCCCGCTGGGGAGCTGTTTTTT. The chain joins TRBV7-6 to TRBJ2-2, with unresolved D. This CDR3 has 11 amino acids. The ends were cut back, 5 bases at V and 8 bases at J, with 6 bases in the middle. From germline, CDR1 is SGHVS and CDR2 FNYEAQ.

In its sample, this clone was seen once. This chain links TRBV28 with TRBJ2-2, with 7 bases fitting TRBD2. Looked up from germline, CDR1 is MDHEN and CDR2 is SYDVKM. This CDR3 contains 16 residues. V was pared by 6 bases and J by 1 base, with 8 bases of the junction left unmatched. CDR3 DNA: TGTGCCAGCAGCCCGGCGGGGGAATTGAACACCGGGGAGCTGTTTTTT. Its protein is CASSPAGELNTGELFF.